One sample yielded the 31 T cell receptor beta chains listed below, sequenced in a study of T-cell memory formation after mild COVID-19. Using its own MiXCR run on the 5' RACE reads, TCRdb lists one record per CDR3 protein. The sample carries around 30,000 distinct CDR3 sequences, approximately 12% recorded once. Sequenced sample: PBMCs or a T cell subset sorted from them (not recorded which). These receptors were taken from an adult woman who had mild COVID-19 (a few samples of this study predate the infection). Cell type and time point are not known.

Ten or more counts support this clonotype. The chain's CDR3 is CASSLATADTEAFF. CDR3 bases: TGTGCCAGCAGCTTAGCGACAGCAGACACTGAAGCTTTCTTT. J is TRBJ1-1 and V is TRBV7-9; tentatively, D is TRBD1 (5 bases). Per germline, CDR1 SEHNR and CDR2 FQNEAQ (reference sequence). This CDR3 comprises 14 residues. Trimming left V 0 bases short and J 3 bases short, with 8 bases between.

This clonotype was seen repeatedly, ten times or more. The rearrangement links TRBV4-3 to TRBJ2-2; D not resolved. Per germline, CDR1 LGHNA and CDR2 YSLEER. This CDR3 region has 11 residues. The V and J ends lost 4 bases and 6 bases respectively, with 3 bases between them. The CDR3 here is CASSRAGELFF. The CDR3 DNA is TGCGCCAGCAGCCGGGCCGGGGAGCTGTTTTTT.

This clonotype was seen many times. The V gene is TRBV18, the J gene TRBJ2-1, with 11 bases aligning to TRBD2. Germline loops: CDR1 KGHSH, CDR2 LQKENI. V lost 7 bases, J lost 3 bases, and 5 bases stayed unmatched. CDR3 length: 15 amino acids. CDR3 nucleotides: TGTGCCAGCTTCTCCGGGACTAGCGGCTACAATGAGCAGTTCTTC. Translating it yields CASFSGTSGYNEQFF. Combining the CDR3 with reference TRBV18 and TRBJ2-1 gives the whole variable domain NAGVMQNPRHLVRRRGQEARLRCSPMKGHSHVYWYRQLPEEGLKFMVYLQKENIIDESGMPKERFSAEFPKEGPSILRIQQVVRGDSAAYFCASFSGTSGYNEQFFGPGTRLTVL.

As concerns this clonotype: A much bigger clone sits one base away, suggesting this may be a read error. This rearrangement joins TRBV24-1 to TRBJ2-7; 13 bases fit TRBD2. The CDR3 loop spans 17 amino acids. Trimming removed 4 bases from V and 6 bases from J; junction bases left unmatched: 11. From germline, CDR1 is KGHDR and CDR2 SFDVKD. Here the CDR3 DNA reads TGTGCCACCAGTGAGTCCTCCGGACTAGCGGGAGTGGGCGAGCAGTACTTC. Protein product: CATSESSGLAGVGEQYF.

There are many counts of this clonotype. The chain has TRBV3-1 and TRBJ2-1; 10 positions match TRBD1. Germline CDR1 reads LGHDT; CDR2 reads YNNKEL (reference sequence). This CDR3 comprises 19 residues. Losses at the gene ends were 1 base for V and 3 bases for J; bases not matched to a gene: 12. CDR3 DNA sequence: TGTGCCAGCAGCCAAGCTATCATGGAGGGACAGGGGTACTACAATGAGCAGTTCTTC. As protein: CASSQAIMEGQGYYNEQFF.

At least ten counts were recorded for this clonotype. CDR3 in DNA: TGTGCCAGCAGTTTTGGGGGGGGGAACGTGCAGCCCCAGCATTTT. Translated: CASSFGGGNVQPQHF. This chain uses TRBV12-3 or TRBV12-4 with TRBJ1-5, with D possibly matching TRBD1 (5 bases). Trimming stripped 3 bases from V and 7 bases from J, with 16 bases between. The CDR3 totals 15 residues.

This clonotype showed up many times. The chain couples TRBV6-1 to TRBJ1-5; 7 bases map to TRBD1. Germline-derived CDR1 and CDR2 are MNHNS and SASEGT. J lost 0 bases, V lost 10 bases, and 6 bases had no gene match. The CDR3 runs to 14 residues. CDR3 coding DNA: TGTGCCATTATGGACAGGTCTAGCAATCAGCCCCAGCATTTT. This sequence encodes CAIMDRSSNQPQHF.

This clonotype was seen many times. The rearrangement uses TRBV20-1 and TRBJ1-3; D is unclear. CDR1 is DFQATT, CDR2 SNEGSKA, per germline (reference sequence). The CDR3 is 14 amino acids. Trimming took 2 bases from V and 2 from J, leaving 10 bases between them. The CDR3 loop is CSARKSGAGNTIYF. CDR3 nucleotide sequence: TGCAGTGCTAGAAAATCAGGTGCTGGAAACACCATATATTTT.

This clonotype was counted many times. V and J are TRBV18 and TRBJ2-1; 8 bases agree with TRBD2. Per germline, CDR1 KGHSH and CDR2 LQKENI. V dropped 3 bases and J dropped 7; count of bases not matched to a gene: 8. The CDR3 sequence is 15 residues long. The DNA of the CDR3 is TGTGCCAGCTCACCGAGGACTAGCCCAGGGAATGAGCAGTTCTTC. It codes for CASSPRTSPGNEQFF.

This clonotype occurred many times. The chain has TRBV7-9 and TRBJ2-1; D is undetermined. CDR1 is SEHNR and CDR2 is FQNEAQ in the germline V gene (reference sequence). V was shortened by 5 bases and J by 10 bases, with 9 bases between the two germline ends. This CDR3 has 11 amino acids. The CDR3 bases are TGTGCCAGCAGCCCACTTCGAGAGCAGTTCTTC. As protein: CASSPLREQFF.

V and J are TRBV30 and TRBJ1-2, with D perhaps TRBD1 (5 bases). CDR3 length: 12 amino acids. Germline CDR1 reads GTSNPN; CDR2 reads SVGIG (reference sequence). CDR3 sequence reads: CAEQQGSYGYTF. The CDR3 DNA reads as TGTGCTGAACAGCAGGGAAGCTATGGCTACACCTTC.

This clonotype was counted ten times or more. The rearrangement uses TRBV7-9 and TRBJ2-1; D may be TRBD1 (6 bases). Germline V gene sequence: CDR1 SEHNR, CDR2 FQNEAQ (reference sequence). The CDR3 spans 15 residues. Trimming left V 1 base short and J 0 bases short, with 7 bases between. CDR3 in amino acids: CASSLVDSSYNEQFF. DNA for the CDR3: TGTGCCAGCAGCTTAGTGGACAGCTCCTACAATGAGCAGTTCTTC.

This clonotype was detected ten times or more. The rearrangement joins TRBV28 to TRBJ1-1; possible D gene TRBD1, 6 bases. CDR1 MDHEN and CDR2 SYDVKM come from the germline V gene. Trimming cost V 5 bases and J 6 bases, with 22 bases left between them. The CDR3 spans 16 residues. CDR3: CASSPLTGRHVSEAFF. Here the CDR3 DNA reads TGTGCCAGCAGTCCTCTGACAGGCCGACACGTCTCTGAAGCTTTCTTT.

This clonotype was found many times. This chain links TRBV9 with TRBJ2-5; TRBD1 matches 7 bases. The V gene's germline CDR1 is SGDLS and CDR2 YYNGEE. The ends lost 0 bases at V and 1 base at J; junction bases unmatched: 15. CDR3 length: 19 residues. The CDR3 protein is CASSVATTGMRGRQETQYF. In nucleotides, the CDR3 is TGTGCCAGCAGCGTAGCTACTACGGGTATGAGGGGGCGCCAAGAGACCCAGTACTTC. Full variable domain (outside the CDR3, taken from reference TRBV9 and TRBJ2-5): DSGVTQTPKHLITATGQRVTLRCSPRSGDLSVYWYQQSLDQGLQFLIQYYNGEERAKGNILERFSAQQFPDLHSELNLSSLELGDSALYFCASSVATTGMRGRQETQYFGPGTRLLVL.

The chain couples TRBV7-9 to TRBJ2-1; no clear D. The CDR3 loop spans 15 amino acids. The ends were cut back, 4 bases at V and 5 bases at J, with 15 bases in the middle. Germline V gives CDR1 SEHNR, CDR2 FQNEAQ (reference sequence). Written as DNA, the CDR3 is TGTGCCAGCAGCTCCTACGGCCAGAGCGACAATGAGCAGTTCTTC. Protein: CASSSYGQSDNEQFF.

This clonotype was observed at least ten times. This rearrangement joins TRBV20-1 to TRBJ2-3; no clear D. Between the trimmed V and J ends, which lost 6 bases and 0 bases, there was a span of 7 bases. This CDR3 has 12 amino acids. The germline gives CDR1 DFQATT, CDR2 SNEGSKA (reference sequence). The chain's CDR3 is CSAWLSTDTQYF. CDR3 nucleotide sequence: TGCAGTGCCTGGCTTAGCACAGATACGCAGTATTTT.

This clonotype came up once. The genes are TRBV12-3 or TRBV12-4 and TRBJ2-5; no definite D call. V was pared by 7 bases and J by 2 bases, with 14 bases between. This CDR3 has 14 residues. DNA for the CDR3: TGTGCCAGCAAGGCAAGAGCGACACAAGAGACCCAGTACTTC. Amino acids: CASKARATQETQYF.

This clonotype occurred many times. Its ends do not fully match the called genes, so a read error is possible. The J gene is TRBJ2-7, the V gene TRBV7-2; D is uncertain. Germline CDR1 reads SGHTA; CDR2 reads FQGNSA. The CDR3 sequence is 15 residues long. CDR3 DNA sequence: TGTGCCAGCAGCTCACCCGGGTCCTACTCCTACGCGCAGTACTTC. This sequence encodes CASSSPGSYSYAQYF.

Ten or more counts support this clonotype. The genes are TRBV24-1 and TRBJ1-5; 7 bases align to TRBD1. Germline V gives CDR1 KGHDR, CDR2 SFDVKD. The CDR3 contains 17 residues. After removal of 3 bases from V and 5 bases from J, the junction contained 12 bases not matched to a gene. The CDR3 coding sequence is TGTGCCACCAGTGATCCGTGGCGGAACAGGGGTGATCAGCCCCAGCATTTT. Amino acid sequence: CATSDPWRNRGDQPQHF.

This clonotype has a count of ten or more. The chain recombines TRBV12-3 or TRBV12-4 with TRBJ1-2; D is unresolved. CDR3 length: 16 residues. V shed 5 bases and J shed 7 bases, with 23 bases lying between them. The CDR3 here is CASSRDTGPLFSGYTF. CDR3 nucleotide sequence: TGTGCCAGCAGTCGGGATACTGGGCCGCTCTTCTCTGGCTACACCTTC.

V and J are TRBV28 and TRBJ2-3, with 11 bases that match TRBD1. The length of the CDR3 is 13 residues. Germline lookup yields CDR1 MDHEN and CDR2 SYDVKM. The CDR3 DNA sequence: TGTGTTTCGGGACAGGGGGTCGCAGATACGCAGTATTTT. It translates to CVSGQGVADTQYF.

In its sample, this clonotype is medium-sized. V and J are TRBV24-1 and TRBJ2-3; D gene uncertain. V lost 2 bases to trimming and J lost 4 bases, with 18 bases between them. Germline loops: CDR1 KGHDR, CDR2 SFDVKD. The CDR3 is made up of 17 amino acids. This chain's CDR3 is CATSDSRTRPVADTQYF. The CDR3, as DNA: TGTGCCACCAGTGATTCCCGGACCAGGCCAGTGGCAGATACGCAGTATTTT.

Ten or more counts support this clonotype. The genes are TRBV30 and TRBJ2-2; 7 nucleotides align to TRBD2. The CDR3 consists of 15 residues. Trimming cost V 1 base and J 4 bases; bases outside gene matches: 6. The V gene's germline CDR1 is GTSNPN and CDR2 SVGIG (reference sequence). The chain's CDR3 is CAWSAGGRFTGELFF. The DNA of the CDR3 is TGTGCCTGGAGTGCCGGGGGGAGGTTCACCGGGGAGCTGTTTTTT.

This clonotype was counted at least ten times. V usage is TRBV20-1 and J usage is TRBJ1-1; the match to TRBD1 covers 10 bases. The germline V gene encodes CDR1 DFQATT and CDR2 SNEGSKA (reference sequence). With 5 bases clipped from V and 3 bases from J, the junction kept 12 bases outside the gene matches. The CDR3 contains 16 residues. The CDR3 coding sequence is TGCAGTGCTTTATACCGGGACAGGGGCTATGACACTGAAGCTTTCTTT. Translation gives CSALYRDRGYDTEAFF.

The rearrangement links TRBV30 to TRBJ2-3; D not resolved. The germline V gene has CDR1 GTSNPN and CDR2 SVGIG (reference sequence). V was trimmed by 5 bases and J by 0 bases, leaving 6 bases between them. The CDR3 is made up of 12 amino acids. This chain's CDR3 is CAWSSSTDTQYF. The CDR3 coding sequence is TGTGCCTGGTCGAGTAGCACAGATACGCAGTATTTT.

Ten or more counts support this clonotype. This CDR3 is CASSSFSSSYNEQFF. In DNA, the CDR3 is TGTGCCAGCAGCTCTTTCAGTAGCTCCTACAATGAGCAGTTCTTC. V gene TRBV7-3 combines with J gene TRBJ2-1, with D unclear. The ends were cut back, 4 bases at V and 0 bases at J, with 10 bases in the middle. Germline lookup yields CDR1 SGHTA and CDR2 FQGTGA. The CDR3 has 15 amino acids.

This clonotype was detected ten times or more. The CDR3 sequence is CAWSDYPYEQYF. The CDR3 DNA sequence: TGTGCCTGGAGTGACTACCCCTACGAGCAGTACTTC. The chain recombines TRBV30 with TRBJ2-7, with unresolved D. CDR3 length: 12 amino acids. V was cut by 1 base and J by 2 bases, with 6 bases left in between. The V gene's germline CDR1 is GTSNPN and CDR2 SVGIG (reference sequence).

This clonotype was recorded at least ten times. This chain joins TRBV20-1 and TRBJ1-1; unclear D gene. The germline gives CDR1 DFQATT, CDR2 SNEGSKA (reference sequence). CDR3 size: 11 residues. V was trimmed by 0 bases and J by 11 bases, leaving 10 bases between them. CDR3 bases: TGCAGTGCTAGAGATGGAAGGGTGGCTTTCTTT. Protein product: CSARDGRVAFF.

The chain has TRBV6-5 and TRBJ2-1; D possibly corresponds to TRBD2 (5 bases). Germline CDR1 reads MNHEY; CDR2 reads SVGAGI. The V and J ends lost 6 bases and 6 bases respectively, with 6 bases between them. This CDR3 is built from 11 residues. Written as DNA, the CDR3 is TGTGCCAGCAGGCTAGCCAATGAGCAGTTCTTC. Protein product: CASRLANEQFF.

There are many counts of this clonotype. The chain is built from TRBV19 and TRBJ2-1; a possible D gene is TRBD2 (6 bases). The CDR3 is 15 amino acids. Trimming stripped 5 bases from V and 7 bases from J, with 18 bases between. Germline V gives CDR1 LNHDA, CDR2 SQIVND (reference sequence). This CDR3 reads CASSDRGLKMNEQFF. CDR3 DNA sequence: TGTGCCAGTAGTGATAGGGGACTCAAGATGAATGAGCAGTTCTTC.

This clonotype was counted at least ten times. The V and J genes are TRBV5-1 and TRBJ2-3, with D unresolved. The CDR3 extends over 14 amino acids. Germline V gives CDR1 SGHRS, CDR2 YFSETQ. V was pared by 5 bases and J by 0 bases, with 10 bases between. DNA of the CDR3: TGCGCCAGCAGTCAAAGGTCTAGCACAGATACGCAGTATTTT. The encoded protein is CASSQRSSTDTQYF.